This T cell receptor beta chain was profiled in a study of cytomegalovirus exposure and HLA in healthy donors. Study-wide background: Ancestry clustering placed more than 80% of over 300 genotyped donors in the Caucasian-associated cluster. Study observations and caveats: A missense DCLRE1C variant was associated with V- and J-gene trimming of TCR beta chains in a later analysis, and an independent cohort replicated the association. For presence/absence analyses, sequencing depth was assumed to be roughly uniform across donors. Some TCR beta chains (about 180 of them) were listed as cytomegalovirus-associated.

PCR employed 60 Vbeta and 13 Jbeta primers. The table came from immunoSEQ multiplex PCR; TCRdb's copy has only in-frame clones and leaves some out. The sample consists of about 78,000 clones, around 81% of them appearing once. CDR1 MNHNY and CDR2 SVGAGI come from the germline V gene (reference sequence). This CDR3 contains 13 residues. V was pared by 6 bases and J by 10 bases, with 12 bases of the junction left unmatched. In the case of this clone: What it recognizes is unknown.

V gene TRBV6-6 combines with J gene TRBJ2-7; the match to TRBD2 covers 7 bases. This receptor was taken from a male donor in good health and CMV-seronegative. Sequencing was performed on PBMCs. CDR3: CASRSVERDPQYF. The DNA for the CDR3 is TGTGCCAGCAGGTCGGTTGAGCGGGATCCCCAGTACTTC.